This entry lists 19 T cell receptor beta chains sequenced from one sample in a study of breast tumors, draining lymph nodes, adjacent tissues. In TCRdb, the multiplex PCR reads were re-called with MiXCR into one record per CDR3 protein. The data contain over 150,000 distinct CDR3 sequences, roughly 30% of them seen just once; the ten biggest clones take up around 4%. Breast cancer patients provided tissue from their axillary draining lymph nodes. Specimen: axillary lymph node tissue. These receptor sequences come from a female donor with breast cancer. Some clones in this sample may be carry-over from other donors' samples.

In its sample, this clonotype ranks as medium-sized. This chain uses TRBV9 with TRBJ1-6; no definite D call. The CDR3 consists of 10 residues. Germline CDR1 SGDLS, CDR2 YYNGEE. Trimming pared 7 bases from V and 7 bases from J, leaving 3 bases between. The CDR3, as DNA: TGTGCCAGCGGCAATTCACCCCTCCACTTT. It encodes CASGNSPLHF.

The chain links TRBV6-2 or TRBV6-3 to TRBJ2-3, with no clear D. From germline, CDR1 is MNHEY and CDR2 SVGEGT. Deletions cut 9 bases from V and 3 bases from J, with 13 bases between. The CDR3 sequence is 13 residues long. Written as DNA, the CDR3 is TGTGCCAGTAAGTGGCTATATACAGATACGCAGTATTTT. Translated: CASKWLYTDTQYF.

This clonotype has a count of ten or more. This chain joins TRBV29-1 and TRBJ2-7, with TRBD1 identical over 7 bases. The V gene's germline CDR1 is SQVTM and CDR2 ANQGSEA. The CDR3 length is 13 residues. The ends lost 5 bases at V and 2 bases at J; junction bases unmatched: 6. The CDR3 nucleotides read TGCAGCGTTTTAGGGACAGCAACCTACGAGCAGTACTTC. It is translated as CSVLGTATYEQYF.

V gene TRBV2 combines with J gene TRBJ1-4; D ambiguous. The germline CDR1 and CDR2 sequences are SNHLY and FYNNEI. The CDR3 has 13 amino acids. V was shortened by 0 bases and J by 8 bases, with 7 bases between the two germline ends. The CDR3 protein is CASSEANGEKLFF. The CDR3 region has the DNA TGTGCCAGCAGTGAAGCAAACGGGGAAAAACTGTTTTTT.

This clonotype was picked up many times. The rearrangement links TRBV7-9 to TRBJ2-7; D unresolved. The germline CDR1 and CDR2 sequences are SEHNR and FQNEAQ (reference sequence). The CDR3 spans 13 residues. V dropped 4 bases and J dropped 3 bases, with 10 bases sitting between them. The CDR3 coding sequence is TGTGCCAGCAGCTCAAATGACGACTACGAGCAGTACTTC. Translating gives CASSSNDDYEQYF.

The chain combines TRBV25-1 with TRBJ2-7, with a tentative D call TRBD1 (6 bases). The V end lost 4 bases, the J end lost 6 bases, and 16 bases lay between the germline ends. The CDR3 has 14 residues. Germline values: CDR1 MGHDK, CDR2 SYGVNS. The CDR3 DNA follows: TGTGCCAGCAGTGCTTTTACCGCAGGGGCCGAGCAGTACTTC. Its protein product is CASSAFTAGAEQYF.

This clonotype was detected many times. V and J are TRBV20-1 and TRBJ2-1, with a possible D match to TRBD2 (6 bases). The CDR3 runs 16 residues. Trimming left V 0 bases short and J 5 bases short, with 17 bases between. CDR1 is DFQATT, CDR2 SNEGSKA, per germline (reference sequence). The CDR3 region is CSARDVRREWDNEQFF. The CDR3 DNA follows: TGCAGTGCTAGAGATGTCCGTCGGGAGTGGGACAATGAGCAGTTCTTC.

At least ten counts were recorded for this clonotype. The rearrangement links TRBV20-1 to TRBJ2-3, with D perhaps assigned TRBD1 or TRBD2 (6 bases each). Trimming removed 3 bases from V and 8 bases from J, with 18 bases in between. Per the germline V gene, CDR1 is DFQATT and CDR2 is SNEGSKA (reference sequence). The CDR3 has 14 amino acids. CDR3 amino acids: CSARRGERLGTQYF. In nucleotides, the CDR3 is TGCAGTGCTAGGAGGGGGGAGCGGTTAGGTACGCAGTATTTT.

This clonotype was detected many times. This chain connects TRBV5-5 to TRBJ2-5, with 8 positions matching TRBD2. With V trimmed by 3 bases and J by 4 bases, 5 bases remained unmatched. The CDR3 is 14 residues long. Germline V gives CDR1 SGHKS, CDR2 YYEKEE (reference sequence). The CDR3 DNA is TGTGCCAGCAGCTCCAACCGGGGGGGAGAGACCCAGTACTTC. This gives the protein CASSSNRGGETQYF.

The CDR3 region has the DNA TGTGCCACTCTAAAAGGCGTTCGGGGCAGGGGGGCAGGAAGCTATGGCTACACCATATATTTT. Translated, it gives CATLKGVRGRGAGSYGYTIYF. V and J are TRBV6-5 and TRBJ1-3; 7 positions agree with TRBD1. CDR1 and CDR2 from the germline V gene are MNHEY and SVGAGI. V gave up 10 bases and J gave up 8 bases; unmatched junction bases: 35. The CDR3 loop spans 21 amino acids.

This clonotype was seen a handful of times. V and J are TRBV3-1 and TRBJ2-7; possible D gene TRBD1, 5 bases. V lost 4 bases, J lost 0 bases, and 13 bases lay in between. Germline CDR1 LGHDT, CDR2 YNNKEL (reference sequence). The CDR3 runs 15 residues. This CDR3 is CASSLGETVSYEQYF. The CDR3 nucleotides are TGTGCCAGCAGCCTGGGCGAGACAGTCTCCTACGAGCAGTACTTC.

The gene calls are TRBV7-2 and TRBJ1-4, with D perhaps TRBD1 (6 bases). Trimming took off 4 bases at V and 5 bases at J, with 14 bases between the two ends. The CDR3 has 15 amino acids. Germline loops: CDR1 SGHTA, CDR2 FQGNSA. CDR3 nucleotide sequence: TGTGCCAGCAGCTCCTCCGGGGGCTACAATGAAAAACTGTTTTTT. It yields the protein CASSSSGGYNEKLFF.

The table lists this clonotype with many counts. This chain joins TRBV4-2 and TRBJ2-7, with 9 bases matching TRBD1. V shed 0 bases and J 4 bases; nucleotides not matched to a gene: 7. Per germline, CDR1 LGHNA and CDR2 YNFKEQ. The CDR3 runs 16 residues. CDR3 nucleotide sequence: TGTGCCAGCAGCCAAGAGGGTGGGGGACAGGGTTACGAGCAGTACTTC. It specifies CASSQEGGGQGYEQYF.

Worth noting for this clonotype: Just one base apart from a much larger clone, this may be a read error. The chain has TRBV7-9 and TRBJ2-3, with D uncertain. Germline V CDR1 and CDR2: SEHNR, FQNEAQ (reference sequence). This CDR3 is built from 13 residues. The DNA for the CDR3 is TGTGCCAGCGGCTTGATCTCCCCAGATACGCAGTATTTT. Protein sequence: CASGLISPDTQYF.

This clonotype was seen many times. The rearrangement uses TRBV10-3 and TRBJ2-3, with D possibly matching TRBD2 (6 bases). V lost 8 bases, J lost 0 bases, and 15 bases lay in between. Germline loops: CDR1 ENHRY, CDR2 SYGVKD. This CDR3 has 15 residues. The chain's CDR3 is CAISSSVTSTDTQYF. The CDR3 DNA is TGTGCCATCTCTTCTAGCGTAACTAGCACAGATACGCAGTATTTT.

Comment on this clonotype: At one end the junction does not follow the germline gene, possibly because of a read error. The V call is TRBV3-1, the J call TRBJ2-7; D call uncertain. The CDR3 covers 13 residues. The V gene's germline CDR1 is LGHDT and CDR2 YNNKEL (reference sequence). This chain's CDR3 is CASSLTSGPEQYF. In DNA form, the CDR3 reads TGCGCCAGCAGCCTCACCTCTGGCCCCGAGCAGTACTTC.

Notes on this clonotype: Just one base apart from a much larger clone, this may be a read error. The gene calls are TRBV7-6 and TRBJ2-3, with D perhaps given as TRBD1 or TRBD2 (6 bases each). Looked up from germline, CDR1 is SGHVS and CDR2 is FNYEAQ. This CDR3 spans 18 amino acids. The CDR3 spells CASGLARGGQLSTDTQYF. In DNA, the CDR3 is TGTGCCAGCGGCTTAGCTAGGGGAGGACAGCTCAGCACAGATACGCAGTATTTT.

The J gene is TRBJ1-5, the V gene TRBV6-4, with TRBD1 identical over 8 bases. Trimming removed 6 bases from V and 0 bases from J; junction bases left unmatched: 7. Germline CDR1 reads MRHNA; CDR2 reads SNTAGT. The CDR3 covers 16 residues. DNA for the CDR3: TGTGCCAGCAGGCCGACAGGGGTGTATAGCAATCAGCCCCAGCATTTT. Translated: CASRPTGVYSNQPQHF.

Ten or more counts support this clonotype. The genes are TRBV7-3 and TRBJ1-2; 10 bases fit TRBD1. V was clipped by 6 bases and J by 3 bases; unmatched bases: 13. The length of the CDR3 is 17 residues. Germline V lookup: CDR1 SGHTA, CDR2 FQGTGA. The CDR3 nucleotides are TGTGCCAGCAGGGATCCTCTCGGGACAGGGGTGGACTATGGCTACACCTTC. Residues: CASRDPLGTGVDYGYTF. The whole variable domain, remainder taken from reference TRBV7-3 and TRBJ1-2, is GAGVSQTPSNKVTEKGKYVELRCDPISGHTALYWYRQSLGQGPEFLIYFQGTGAADDSGLPNDRFFAVRPEGSVSTLKIQRTERGDSAVYLCASRDPLGTGVDYGYTFGSGTRLTVV.